Following are 14 T cell receptor beta chains from one sample sequenced in a study of cytomegalovirus exposure and HLA in healthy donors. The PCR made use of 60 Vbeta and 13 Jbeta primers. Assay: immunoSEQ multiplex PCR; the TCRdb copy retains only in-frame clones and omits some. The table shows 200,000 to 250,000 clones, with 75% to 90% occurring only once. Sequencing input: PBMCs. The receptors stem from a woman between 18 and 29 years old in good health and CMV-seronegative.

V usage is TRBV15 and J usage is TRBJ1-1; 8 bases map to TRBD1. The V gene end was trimmed by 1 base and the J gene end by 1 base; junction bases not matched to a gene: 2. This CDR3 region has 15 residues. Germline loops: CDR1 LNHNV, CDR2 YYDKDF (reference sequence). The CDR3: CATSRGGQGNTEAFF. CDR3 DNA sequence: TGTGCCACCAGCAGAGGTGGACAGGGGAACACTGAAGCTTTCTTT.

With regard to this clone: Germline and junction disagree at one end, which may indicate a read error. V gene TRBV30 combines with J gene TRBJ2-3; 7 nucleotides line up with TRBD2. The CDR3 extends over 14 amino acids. CDR1 GTSNPN and CDR2 SVGIG come from the germline V gene (reference sequence). CDR3 loop: CAWKRAGSTDTQYF. The CDR3, as DNA: TGTGCCTGGAAACGAGCGGGAAGCACAGATACACAGTATTTT.

The CDR3 reads CASSLQGTGELFF. Here the CDR3 DNA reads TGTGCCAGCAGTTTACAGGGGACCGGGGAGCTGTTTTTT. The chain links TRBV6-5 to TRBJ2-2; 7 bases agree with TRBD1. The germline gives CDR1 MNHEY, CDR2 SVGAGI. CDR3 size: 13 residues. V was clipped by 4 bases and J by 5 bases; unmatched bases: 1.

V is TRBV19 and J is TRBJ2-1; TRBD2 agrees at 12 bases. Trimming at V came to 8 bases and at J to 9 bases, leaving 11 bases not matched to a gene. Germline CDR1 is LNHDA and CDR2 is SQIVND (reference sequence). CDR3 length: 15 residues. In DNA, the CDR3 is TGTGCCAGTCGGAAAGCTAGCGGGGGGGCCGTTGAGCAGTTCTTC. This sequence encodes CASRKASGGAVEQFF.

The chain couples TRBV10-1 to TRBJ2-5; D gene ambiguous. Deletions cut 4 bases from V and 10 bases from J, with 19 bases between. There are 14 residues in the CDR3. Germline values: CDR1 WNHNN, CDR2 SYGVQD (reference sequence). This CDR3 is CASSGPTSPSHQYF. DNA of the CDR3: TGCGCCAGCAGTGGTCCGACTTCGCCCTCCCACCAGTACTTC.

This clone was seen once. The chain carries TRBV7-8 and TRBJ2-2; weak D call: TRBD1 (5 bases). CDR1 and CDR2 from the germline V gene are SGHVS and FQNEAQ. V shed 3 bases and J shed 0 bases, with 8 bases lying between them. The CDR3 has 15 residues. CDR3 bases: TGTGCCAGCAGCTTGGGGCCGTCGAACACCGGGGAGCTGTTTTTT. Its translation is CASSLGPSNTGELFF. Together with reference TRBV7-8 and TRBJ2-2, the CDR3 gives the full variable domain: GAGVSQSPRYKVAKRGQDVALRCDPISGHVSLFWYQQALGQGPEFLTYFQNEAQLDKSGLPSDRFFAERPEGSVSTLKIQRTQQEDSAVYLCASSLGPSNTGELFFGEGSRLTVL.

The J gene is TRBJ1-2, the V gene TRBV4-3; 7 bases agree with TRBD1. Germline-derived CDR1 and CDR2 are LGHNA and YSLEER. There are 16 residues in the CDR3. V shed 0 bases, J shed 4 bases, and the junction held 8 bases outside the gene matches. The CDR3 coding sequence is TGCGCCAGCAGCCAAGATCGAACAGGGGTGCTCTATGGCTACACCTTC. Protein: CASSQDRTGVLYGYTF.

The chain combines TRBV27 with TRBJ1-2; 7 bases fit TRBD1. The CDR3 is 13 amino acids. The J segment lost 10 bases and the V segment lost 6 bases, leaving 11 bases of the junction unmatched. CDR1 is MNHEY, CDR2 SMNVEV, per germline (reference sequence). The CDR3 loop is CASSRILGGLYTF. DNA of the CDR3: TGTGCCAGCAGCAGAATCCTAGGGGGCCTCTACACCTTC.

V and J are TRBV21-1 and TRBJ2-2; the table's TRBD2 call for D was not verified on the DNA. TRBV21-1 is flagged as a pseudogene. The CDR3 is 19 amino acids. In nucleotides, the CDR3 is TGTGCCAGCAGCAAAGCTTGGAGGCTAGCGGGGGGGCCTACCGGGGAGCTGTTTTTT. This gives the protein CASSKAWRLAGGPTGELFF.

As concerns this clone: The DNA is omitted, as the CDR3 cannot be located on it reliably, and the CDR3 follows TCRdb's listing. The chain joins TRBV28 to TRBJ1-2; no DNA check was done on the table's D call, TRBD1. Termini included, the CDR3 measures 17 amino acids. Germline V CDR1 and CDR2: MDHEN, SYDVKM. The CDR3 here is CASSFFGQRSTNYGYTF.

The chain recombines TRBV13 with TRBJ1-2; D not certain. The CDR3 is made up of 15 amino acids. Looked up from germline, CDR1 is PRHDT and CDR2 is FYEKMQ (reference sequence). Trimming pared 1 base from V and 0 bases from J, leaving 9 bases between. Written as DNA, the CDR3 is TGTGCCAGCAGCTTAGTGGGCACCTCTAACTATGGCTACACCTTC. This encodes CASSLVGTSNYGYTF.

The gene calls are TRBV5-6 and TRBJ1-1, with TRBD1 as a possible D gene (6 bases). The CDR3 is 15 amino acids. The V end was cut by 2 bases, the J end by 6 bases, with 17 bases between. The germline gives CDR1 SGHDT, CDR2 YYEEEE. DNA for the CDR3: TGTGCCAGCAGCTTTTTAACAGGGACCTCCTCTGAAGCTTTCTTT. Translated, it gives CASSFLTGTSSEAFF.

V gene TRBV15 combines with J gene TRBJ2-2; the D is unclear. Deletions cut 2 bases from V and 6 bases from J, with 4 bases between. Looked up from germline, CDR1 is LNHNV and CDR2 is YYDKDF (reference sequence). The CDR3 totals 12 residues. Written as DNA, the CDR3 is TGTGCCACCAGCAGACCAGCCGGGGAGCTGTTTTTT. Encoded protein: CATSRPAGELFF.

J is TRBJ1-5 and V is TRBV5-6; D possibly corresponds to TRBD1 (6 bases). The length of the CDR3 is 13 residues. Looked up from germline, CDR1 is SGHDT and CDR2 is YYEEEE. Trimming removed 0 bases at V and 9 bases at J, with 10 bases between. CDR3 nucleotide sequence: TGTGCCAGCAGCTTGGGACAGGTAGGGCCCCAGCATTTT. This translates into CASSLGQVGPQHF.